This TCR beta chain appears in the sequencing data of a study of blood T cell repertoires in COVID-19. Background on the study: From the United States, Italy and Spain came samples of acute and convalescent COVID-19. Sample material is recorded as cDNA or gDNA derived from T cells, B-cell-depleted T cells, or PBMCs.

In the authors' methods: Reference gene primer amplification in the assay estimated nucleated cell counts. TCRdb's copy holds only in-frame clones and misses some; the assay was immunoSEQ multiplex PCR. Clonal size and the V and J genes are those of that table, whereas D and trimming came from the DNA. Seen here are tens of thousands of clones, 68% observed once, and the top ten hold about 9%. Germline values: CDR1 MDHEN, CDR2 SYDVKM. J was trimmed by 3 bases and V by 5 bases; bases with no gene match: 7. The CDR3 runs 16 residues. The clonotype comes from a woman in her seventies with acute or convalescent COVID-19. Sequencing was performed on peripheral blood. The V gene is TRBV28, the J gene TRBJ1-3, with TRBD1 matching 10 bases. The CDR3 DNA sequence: TGTGCCAGCAGTCATGACAGGGGGCAAGTTGGAAACACCATATATTTT. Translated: CASSHDRGQVGNTIYF.